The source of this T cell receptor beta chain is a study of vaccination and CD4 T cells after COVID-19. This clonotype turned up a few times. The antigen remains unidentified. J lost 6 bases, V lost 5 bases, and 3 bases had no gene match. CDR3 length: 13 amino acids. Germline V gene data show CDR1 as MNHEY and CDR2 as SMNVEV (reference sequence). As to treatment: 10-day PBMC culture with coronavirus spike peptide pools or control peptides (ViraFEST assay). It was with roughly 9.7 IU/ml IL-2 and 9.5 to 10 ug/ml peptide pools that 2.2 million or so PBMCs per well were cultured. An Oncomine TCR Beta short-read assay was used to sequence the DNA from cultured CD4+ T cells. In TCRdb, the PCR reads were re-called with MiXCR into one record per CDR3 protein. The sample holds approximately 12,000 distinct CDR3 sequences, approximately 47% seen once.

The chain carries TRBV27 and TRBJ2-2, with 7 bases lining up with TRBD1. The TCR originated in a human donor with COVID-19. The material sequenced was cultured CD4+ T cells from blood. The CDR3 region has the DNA TGTGCCAGCAGTCTCGACAGGGCCGGGGAGCTGTTTTTT. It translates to CASSLDRAGELFF.